These T cell receptor beta chains were read from a single sample in a study of T-cell reconstitution after alpha-beta-depleted transplantation in children. A single record per CDR3 protein comes from TCRdb applying MiXCR to the PCR reads. Among about a million distinct CDR3 sequences listed, roughly 29% were seen once. The sample here was PBMCs, mostly from graft donor cells, taken 360 days after TCRalphabeta/CD19-depleted stem cell transplant. These receptors all stem from a boy under two years old who had a stem cell transplant for SCID, so the T cells may come from the graft donor. The conserved cysteine and the conserved F or W are not part of the CDR3 here. D genes are given only for firm matches.

D | length | V | CDR3
TRBD2 | 14 | TRBV4-1 | ASSQDTGGLRDTQY
. | 12 | TRBV3-1 | ASSHWTSGNTIY
. | 10 | TRBV6-2/TRBV6-3 | ASGRNTDTQY
. | 14 | TRBV7-9 | ASSPPGLQTGETQY
. | 14 | TRBV4-1 | ASSQDRGRARYGYT
. | 14 | TRBV28 | ASSPGRSGAVYEQY
TRBD1 | 14 | TRBV4-1 | ASSQEFRTGAYEQY
. | 13 | TRBV14 | ASSLRTDSSYGYT
TRBD1 | 16 | TRBV5-1 | ASSLAPQTGNSNQPQH
. | 13 | TRBV12-3/TRBV12-4 | ASTLWRGITPGYT
. | 14 | TRBV11-1 | ASSPRQPATNEKLF
. | 13 | TRBV6-2/TRBV6-3 | ASSNPGFGPETQY
. | 13 | TRBV6-5 | ASSYDGKSSYEQY
. | 11 | TRBV4-2 | ARARGPPYEQY
TRBD1 | 11 | TRBV20-1 | SAKGQGSNTIY
. | 11 | TRBV19 | ASSMDGSYEQY
TRBD1 | 13 | TRBV7-2 | ASSPDRGTSETQY
. | 14 | TRBV3-1 | ASSQDYRLLTDTQY
. | 11 | TRBV5-4 | ASSLEEADTQY
. | 11 | TRBV20-1 | SALRDAHYGYT
TRBD1 | 13 | TRBV12-3/TRBV12-4 | ASSRTGLAKNIQY
TRBD2 | 15 | TRBV4-2 | ASSQDLGRGAPYEQF
. | 10 | TRBV6-5 | ASRSPGLGYT
. | 13 | TRBV12-3/TRBV12-4 | ASSYGFTSYNEQF
TRBD2 | 13 | TRBV5-5 | ASSRGGLGYNEQF
. | 14 | TRBV7-3 | ASSLGVASAQETQY
TRBD2 | 15 | TRBV9 | ASSLRFTSGGYNEQF